This T cell receptor beta chain was found in a study of T cells in Graves' hyperthyroidism and ophthalmopathy. V was pared by 4 bases and J by 13 bases, with 12 bases of the junction left unmatched. Per germline, CDR1 GTSNPN and CDR2 SVGIG (reference sequence). The CDR3 totals 14 residues. Amplified TCR beta CDR3 regions derived from RNA transcripts. RT-PCR in the first round (using the HTBI primer set) targeted the TCR CDR3. Via MiXCR, TCRdb re-called the multiplex PCR reads, giving one row per CDR3 protein. The data show approximately 410,000 distinct CDR3 sequences, roughly 15% seen once. In its sample, this clonotype was seen many times. Clinical symptoms, serum thyroxine, TRAb, thyroid ultrasound and orbital computed tomography informed diagnoses.

Sequenced material: blood. This sequence originates from a woman between 18 and 29 years old with Graves' hyperthyroidism. This rearrangement joins TRBV30 to TRBJ2-5; 13 nucleotides align to TRBD2. CDR3 sequence (DNA): TGTGCCTGGACCAAAAGGACTAGCGGGAGTAGGGCGTACTTC. Protein sequence: CAWTKRTSGSRAYF.